The clone carrying this TCR beta chain was picked up a small number of times. Its antigen remains unknown. This sample was included in a study of T cell repertoires in cytomegalovirus infection. Study in general: Indications came from public TCR beta signatures; they pointed to CMV infection and to a matching HLA type. General observations from the study: HLA-C-restricted CMV-specific TCR beta clonotypes prevailed in the ex vivo response. Identification of carriers of CMV plus the relevant HLA was performed using cumulative public TCR beta family frequency.

TCRdb reprocessed the reads with MiXCR, giving one entry per CDR3 protein. The repertoire consists of a few hundred thousand distinct CDR3 sequences, with around 9.5% occurring once and the leading ten covering around 4%. Trimming took 2 bases from V and 0 from J, leaving 15 bases between them. Germline lookup yields CDR1 WSHSY and CDR2 SAAADI. This CDR3 region has 17 residues. The rearrangement links TRBV10-2 to TRBJ2-3, with D possibly being TRBD1 or TRBD2 (5 bases each). Sequencing was carried out using PBMCs. The sequence was obtained from a human donor in good health (CMV status not recorded). Some clones in this sample may be carry-over from other donors' samples. CDR3 loop: CASSENAGTGSTDTQYF. The CDR3 nucleotides are TGCGCCAGCAGTGAGAACGCCGGGACGGGAAGCACAGATACGCAGTATTTT.